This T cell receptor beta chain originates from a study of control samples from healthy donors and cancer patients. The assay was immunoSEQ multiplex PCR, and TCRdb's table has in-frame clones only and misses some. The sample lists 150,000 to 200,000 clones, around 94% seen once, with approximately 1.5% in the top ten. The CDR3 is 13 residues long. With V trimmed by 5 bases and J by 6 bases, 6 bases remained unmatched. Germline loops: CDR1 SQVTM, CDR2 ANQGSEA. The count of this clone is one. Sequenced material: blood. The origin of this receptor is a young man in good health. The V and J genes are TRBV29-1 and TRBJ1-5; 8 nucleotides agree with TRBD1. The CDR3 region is CSVSGGRGQPQHF. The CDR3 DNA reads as TGCAGCGTTTCAGGGGGCCGTGGTCAGCCCCAGCATTTT.